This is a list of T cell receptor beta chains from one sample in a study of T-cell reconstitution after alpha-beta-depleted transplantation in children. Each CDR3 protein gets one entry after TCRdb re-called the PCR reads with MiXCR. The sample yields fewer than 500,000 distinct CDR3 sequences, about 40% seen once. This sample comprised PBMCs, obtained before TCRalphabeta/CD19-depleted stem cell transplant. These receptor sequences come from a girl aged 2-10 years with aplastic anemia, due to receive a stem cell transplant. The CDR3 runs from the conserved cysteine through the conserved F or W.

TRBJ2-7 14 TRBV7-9 CASSGGGRSYEQYF
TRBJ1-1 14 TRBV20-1 CSAKTDRPNTEAFF
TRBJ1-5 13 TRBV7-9 CASSRSTKQPQHF
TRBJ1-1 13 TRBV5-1 CASSLSRQGKAFF
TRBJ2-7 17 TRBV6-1 CASRRGGLAGTGYEQYF
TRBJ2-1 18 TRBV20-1 CSARPYSGRALPYNEQFF
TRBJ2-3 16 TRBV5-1 CASSFPHGESTDTQYF
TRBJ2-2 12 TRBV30 CAWSANTGELFF
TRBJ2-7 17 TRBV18 CASSRLAGGDSPYEQYF
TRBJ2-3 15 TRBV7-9 CASSNREWGTDTQYF
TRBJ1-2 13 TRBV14 CASSPSGLVGYTF
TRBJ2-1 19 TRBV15 CATSRDRRDRVSSYNEQFF
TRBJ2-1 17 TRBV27 CASSMIAGTSGYNEQFF
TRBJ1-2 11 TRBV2 CASSGQGGYTF
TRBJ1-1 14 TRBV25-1 CASSEGPGRAEAFF
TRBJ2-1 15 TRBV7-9 CASSLSEQAYNEQFF
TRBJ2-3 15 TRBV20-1 CSATLRAVTADTQYF
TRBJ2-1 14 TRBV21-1 CAVLAGRSYNEQFF
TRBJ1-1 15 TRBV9 CASSVAGQPNTEAFF
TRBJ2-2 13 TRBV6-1 CASSTPNTGELFF
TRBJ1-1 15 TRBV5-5 CASSLAITGGTEAFF
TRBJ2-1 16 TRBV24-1 CATSDPKRAVVNEQFF
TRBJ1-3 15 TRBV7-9 CASSPPVASGNTIYF
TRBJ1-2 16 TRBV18 CASSPTLGGAKSGYTF
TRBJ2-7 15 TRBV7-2 CASSLASGGTYEQYF
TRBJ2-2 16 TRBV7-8 CASSLLGGSNTGELFF
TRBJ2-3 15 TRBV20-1 CSARGSGGYTDTQYF
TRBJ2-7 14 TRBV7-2 CASTRGGGGYEQYF
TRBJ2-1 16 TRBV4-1 CASSHSPQGPNNEQFF
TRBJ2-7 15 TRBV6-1 CASRPTGLGGYEQYF
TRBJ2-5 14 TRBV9 CASSVSAGQETQYF
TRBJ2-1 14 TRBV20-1 CSASRDGVPNEQFF
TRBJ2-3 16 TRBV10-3 CAISEPSGGALDTQYF
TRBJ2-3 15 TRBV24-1 CATSDPRGGEDTQYF
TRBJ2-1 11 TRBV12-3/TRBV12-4 CASSIRNEQFF
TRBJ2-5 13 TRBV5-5 CASSGFGGETQYF
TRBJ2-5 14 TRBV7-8 CASSSTPNQETQYF
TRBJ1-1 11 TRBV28 CATGLNTEAFF